A single sample gave rise to the 30 T cell receptor beta chains below, sequenced in a study of blood T cell repertoires in COVID-19. Profiled with immunoSEQ multiplex PCR; TCRdb holds only in-frame clones, not every one. Seen here are under 250,000 clones, approximately 80% observed once, and the top ten hold more than 1.5%. Sequences were obtained from peripheral blood. Receptor source: a man aged 30 to 45 who had recovered from COVID-19.

This clone was seen once. This chain joins TRBV7-6 and TRBJ2-1, with TRBD1 identical over 9 bases. CDR1 SGHVS and CDR2 FNYEAQ come from the germline V gene. The V gene end was trimmed by 4 bases and the J gene end by 5 bases; junction bases not matched to a gene: 12. The CDR3 sequence is 17 residues long. In nucleotides, the CDR3 is TGTGCCAGCAGCTCTCCCCCGGGGGACAGGGAGAACAATGAGCAGTTCTTC. This codes for CASSSPPGDRENNEQFF.

This sequence joins TRBV4-1 and TRBJ1-2, with D possibly matching TRBD1 (6 bases). This CDR3 comprises 18 residues. Germline V gene data show CDR1 as MGHRA and CDR2 as YSYEKL. Trimming removed 0 bases at V and 3 bases at J, with 20 bases between. The CDR3 reads CASSQENGRGDLYYGYTF. The CDR3 nucleotides are TGCGCCAGCAGCCAAGAAAACGGCAGGGGCGATCTATACTATGGCTACACCTTC.

The chain joins TRBV11-2 to TRBJ2-2, with 11 positions matching TRBD2. Trimming took 5 bases from V and 8 from J; bases not matched to a gene: 10. Germline loops: CDR1 SGHAT, CDR2 FQNNGV. The CDR3 is 16 residues long. CDR3 coding DNA: TGTGCCAGCAGCCCTGGGACTAGCGGATTTTCAGGGGAGCTGTTTTTT. Its protein is CASSPGTSGFSGELFF.

The chain is built from TRBV25-1 and TRBJ2-5; D unresolved. Per germline, CDR1 MGHDK and CDR2 SYGVNS. V lost 4 bases to trimming and J lost 6 bases, with 6 bases between them. The CDR3 has 11 residues. CDR3: CASSVSKTQYF. CDR3 bases: TGTGCCAGCAGTGTGTCCAAGACCCAGTACTTC.

The rearrangement links TRBV27 to TRBJ1-4; 8 nucleotides match TRBD1. CDR3 length equals 13 residues. Germline CDR1 reads MNHEY; CDR2 reads SMNVEV (reference sequence). Trimming at V came to 3 bases and at J to 7 bases, leaving 1 base not matched to a gene. The CDR3, as DNA: TGTGCCAGCAGTTTGGACAGGGCTGAAAAACTGTTTTTT. It translates to CASSLDRAEKLFF.

The chain employs TRBV7-3 and TRBJ2-6, with a tentative D call TRBD1 (6 bases). V lost 5 bases, J lost 1 base, and 6 bases lay in between. Germline V gene data show CDR1 as SGHTA and CDR2 as FQGTGA. This CDR3 region has 14 residues. CDR3 amino acids: CASSRGSGANVLTF. The CDR3 DNA reads TGTGCCAGCAGCAGGGGGTCTGGGGCCAACGTCCTGACTTTC.

The V and J genes are TRBV15 and TRBJ2-5; no clear D. V was shortened by 0 bases and J by 5 bases, with 10 bases between the two germline ends. Germline CDR1 LNHNV, CDR2 YYDKDF (reference sequence). The CDR3 is made up of 14 amino acids. CDR3 in amino acids: CATSRDPEEETQYF. For the CDR3, the DNA is TGTGCCACCAGCAGAGATCCAGAGGAGGAGACCCAGTACTTC.

The gene calls are TRBV27 and TRBJ2-2; TRBD2 matches 7 bases. In germline, CDR1 is MNHEY, CDR2 SMNVEV (reference sequence). V lost 2 bases to trimming and J lost 9 bases; unmatched junction nucleotides: 12. The CDR3 runs 16 residues. The CDR3: CASSLRDRRGGWELFF. CDR3 sequence (DNA): TGTGCCAGCAGTTTAAGAGACCGTCGGGGAGGGTGGGAGCTGTTTTTT.

The chain joins TRBV21-1 to TRBJ1-3. TRBV21-1 is a pseudogene. This CDR3 is 18 amino acids long. The CDR3 DNA follows: TGTGCCAGCAGCAAAGCGGCGGGGGACGCCCACTCTGGAAACACCATATATTTT. Residues: CASSKAAGDAHSGNTIYF.

The chain combines TRBV9 with TRBJ2-3; D not resolved. Germline values: CDR1 SGDLS, CDR2 YYNGEE. The CDR3 extends over 13 amino acids. The ends were cut back, 6 bases at V and 4 bases at J, with 12 bases in the middle. CDR3 nucleotide sequence: TGTGCCAGCAACGGCAGACAAGCAGATACGCAGTATTTT. Translated, it gives CASNGRQADTQYF. Looking up the rest from reference TRBV9 and TRBJ2-3 gives the full variable domain: DSGVTQTPKHLITATGQRVTLRCSPRSGDLSVYWYQQSLDQGLQFLIQYYNGEERAKGNILERFSAQQFPDLHSELNLSSLELGDSALYFCASNGRQADTQYFGPGTRLTVL.

This clone was found a few times. The chain carries TRBV5-1 and TRBJ1-1; TRBD1 is a possible D gene (6 bases). Germline-derived CDR1 and CDR2 are SGHRS and YFSETQ. The CDR3 runs 14 residues. Trimming took off 1 base at V and 0 bases at J, with 7 bases between the two ends. CDR3 coding DNA: TGCGCCAGCAGCTTGACAGGGATGAACACTGAAGCTTTCTTT. Translated: CASSLTGMNTEAFF.

V usage is TRBV29-1 and J usage is TRBJ1-5; possibly TRBD1 for D (6 bases). The germline V gene has CDR1 SQVTM and CDR2 ANQGSEA. With 4 bases removed from V and 3 bases from J, the gap between germline ends came to 10 bases. The CDR3 totals 13 residues. CDR3 sequence: CSVGTDLNQPQHF. Here the CDR3 DNA reads TGCAGCGTTGGGACAGACCTCAATCAGCCCCAGCATTTT.

The rearrangement joins TRBV7-9 to TRBJ1-2, with D possibly matching TRBD1 (6 bases). Germline CDR1 reads SEHNR; CDR2 reads FQNEAQ (reference sequence). Trimming took 4 bases from V and 8 from J, leaving 17 bases between them. CDR3 size: 14 residues. CDR3 protein: CASSSWRGGGGYTF. The CDR3 nucleotides read TGTGCCAGCAGCTCCTGGAGGGGGGGCGGCGGCTACACCTTC.

This clone has a single count. The J gene is TRBJ2-7, the V gene TRBV7-2; maybe TRBD1 (6 bases). Per germline, CDR1 SGHTA and CDR2 FQGNSA. V was pared by 0 bases and J by 0 bases, with 12 bases between. This CDR3 has 16 amino acids. The CDR3 loop is CASSLAHQGRSYEQYV. The CDR3 DNA sequence: TGTGCCAGCAGCTTAGCGCATCAGGGGCGCTCCTACGAGCAGTACGTC.

CDR3 in amino acids: CASSPPGGTDTQYF. The CDR3 DNA reads TGTGCCAGCAGCCCCCCGGGGGGTACAGATACGCAGTATTTT. The chain recombines TRBV3-1 (or the pseudogene TRBV3-2) with TRBJ2-3; 7 bases agree with TRBD2. Unmatched junction bases numbered 4, after V lost 4 bases and J lost 3 bases. This CDR3 has 14 residues. Germline V gene lookup returns CDR1 LGHDT and CDR2 YNNKEL (reference sequence).

The gene calls are TRBV7-9 and TRBJ2-5; no firm D call. There are 12 residues in the CDR3. Trimming pared 2 bases from V and 4 bases from J, leaving 5 bases between. Germline lookup yields CDR1 SEHNR and CDR2 FQNEAQ (reference sequence). CDR3 residues: CASSLLRETQYF. DNA of the CDR3: TGTGCCAGCAGCTTACTCCGAGAGACCCAGTACTTC.

For the CDR3, the DNA is TGTGCCAGCAGTTTAGGCAGGGCCCTCTATGGCTACACCTTC. It codes for CASSLGRALYGYTF. The rearrangement uses TRBV28 and TRBJ1-2, with a possible D match to TRBD1 (5 bases). The germline V gene encodes CDR1 MDHEN and CDR2 SYDVKM. The CDR3 is 14 residues long. Trimming left V 2 bases short and J 4 bases short, with 11 bases between.

V is TRBV18 and J is TRBJ1-6; no clear D gene. The V gene lost 3 bases and the J gene lost 5 bases, with 11 bases spanning the gap. The CDR3 sequence is 15 residues long. Per germline, CDR1 KGHSH and CDR2 LQKENI. CDR3 DNA: TGTGCCAGCTCACCGGGGAGAATCGATAATTCACCCCTCCACTTT. Translating gives CASSPGRIDNSPLHF. Variable domain in full (rest from reference TRBV18 and TRBJ1-6): NAGVMQNPRHLVRRRGQEARLRCSPMKGHSHVYWYRQLPEEGLKFMVYLQKENIIDESGMPKERFSAEFPKEGPSILRIQQVVRGDSAAYFCASSPGRIDNSPLHFGNGTRLTVT.

This clone appeared a single time. The chain combines TRBV5-1 with TRBJ2-4; D might be TRBD1 (6 bases). With 2 bases removed from V and 6 bases from J, the gap between germline ends came to 12 bases. The CDR3 covers 14 residues. Germline-derived CDR1 and CDR2 are SGHRS and YFSETQ. The CDR3 DNA is TGCGCCAGCAGCTTAATACAGGGAGCAAACATTCAGTACTTC. It yields the protein CASSLIQGANIQYF.

This CDR3 reads CASSGQGPYEQYV. The CDR3 DNA reads TGTGCCAGCAGTGGACAGGGTCCCTACGAGCAGTACGTC. This sequence joins TRBV28 and TRBJ2-7; 8 bases align to TRBD1. The CDR3 has 13 residues. V lost 5 bases to trimming and J lost 2 bases; unmatched junction nucleotides: 2. The germline gives CDR1 MDHEN, CDR2 SYDVKM.

Here the CDR3 DNA reads TGTGCCAGCAGTTACGCCAGGGGTTTGGAGCCCCAGCATTTT. Protein sequence: CASSYARGLEPQHF. The chain joins TRBV6-2 or TRBV6-3 to TRBJ1-5, with D perhaps TRBD1 (6 bases). The V gene lost 2 bases and the J gene lost 8 bases, with 13 bases spanning the gap. The CDR3 contains 14 residues. Germline values: CDR1 MNHEY, CDR2 SVGEGT.

The V call is TRBV6-5, the J call TRBJ1-5, with 8 bases that match TRBD1. The ends lost 5 bases at V and 8 bases at J; junction bases unmatched: 8. CDR1 and CDR2 from the germline V gene are MNHEY and SVGAGI. The CDR3 is made up of 14 amino acids. The CDR3 is CASSPRTGPEPQHF. The CDR3 nucleotides are TGTGCCAGCAGTCCAAGGACAGGGCCGGAGCCCCAGCATTTT.

The V and J genes are TRBV5-1 and TRBJ2-3; 13 bases fit TRBD2. Germline V gives CDR1 SGHRS, CDR2 YFSETQ. With 4 bases clipped from V and 7 bases from J, the junction kept 6 bases outside the gene matches. The CDR3 spans 15 residues. CDR3 loop: CASSIGLAGDHTQYF. The CDR3 DNA reads as TGCGCCAGCAGCATTGGACTAGCGGGGGATCATACGCAGTATTTT.

The J gene is TRBJ1-1, the V gene TRBV2, with TRBD1 as a possible D gene (6 bases). The CDR3 contains 13 residues. CDR1 and CDR2 from the germline V gene are SNHLY and FYNNEI. Trimming stripped 0 bases from V and 8 bases from J, with 10 bases between. CDR3 sequence: CASSEANREEAFF. CDR3 nucleotide sequence: TGTGCCAGCAGTGAAGCGAACAGGGAGGAAGCTTTCTTT.

The CDR3 sequence is CASSLTSGGYNEQFF. CDR3 DNA: TGTGCCAGCAGTTTGACTAGCGGGGGGTACAATGAGCAGTTCTTC. V is TRBV28 and J is TRBJ2-1; 13 nucleotides line up with TRBD2. This CDR3 comprises 15 residues. CDR1 MDHEN and CDR2 SYDVKM come from the germline V gene. V lost 3 bases and J lost 4; bases outside the gene matches: 0.

The rearrangement links TRBV18 to TRBJ1-1, with a tentative D call TRBD1 (5 bases). The V end lost 3 bases, the J end lost 1 base, and 12 bases lay between the germline ends. Germline CDR1 reads KGHSH; CDR2 reads LQKENI. CDR3 length: 15 residues. CDR3 sequence: CASSPSAQGNTEAFF. The CDR3 nucleotides are TGTGCCAGCTCACCCTCGGCGCAGGGGAACACTGAAGCTTTCTTT.

This clone showed up just a few times. J is TRBJ1-1 and V is TRBV20-1, with a weak D call TRBD1 (5 bases). V dropped 7 bases and J dropped 8 bases, with 14 bases sitting between them. The germline V gene has CDR1 DFQATT and CDR2 SNEGSKA (reference sequence). This CDR3 region has 11 residues. The CDR3 is CSGGGALEAFF. CDR3 coding DNA: TGCAGTGGCGGGGGAGCCCTAGAAGCTTTCTTT.

The CDR3 DNA sequence: TGTGCCAGCAGCCGAGGGACAGGGACTTTGAACACTGAAGCTTTCTTT. Protein sequence: CASSRGTGTLNTEAFF. The V call is TRBV5-4, the J call TRBJ1-1; 9 nucleotides agree with TRBD1. Looked up from germline, CDR1 is SGHNT and CDR2 is YYREEE (reference sequence). The V gene end was trimmed by 4 bases and the J gene end by 0 bases; junction bases not matched to a gene: 7. This CDR3 spans 16 amino acids.

The gene calls are TRBV14 and TRBJ2-7, with 9 bases aligning to TRBD2. This CDR3 region has 14 residues. Per germline, CDR1 SGHDN and CDR2 FVKESK. After removal of 5 bases from V and 3 bases from J, the junction contained 5 bases not matched to a gene. CDR3 in DNA: TGTGCCAGCAGCTTTAGCGGGGGAAACTACGAGCAGTACGTC. Encoded protein: CASSFSGGNYEQYV.

The CDR3 protein is CASSEKTGGGYTF. DNA of the CDR3: TGTGCCAGCAGTGAAAAGACAGGGGGAGGCTACACCTTC. The chain employs TRBV2 and TRBJ1-2; 9 nucleotides align to TRBD1. Per the germline V gene, CDR1 is SNHLY and CDR2 is FYNNEI. V lost 2 bases to trimming and J lost 8 bases; unmatched junction nucleotides: 3. The CDR3 totals 13 residues.